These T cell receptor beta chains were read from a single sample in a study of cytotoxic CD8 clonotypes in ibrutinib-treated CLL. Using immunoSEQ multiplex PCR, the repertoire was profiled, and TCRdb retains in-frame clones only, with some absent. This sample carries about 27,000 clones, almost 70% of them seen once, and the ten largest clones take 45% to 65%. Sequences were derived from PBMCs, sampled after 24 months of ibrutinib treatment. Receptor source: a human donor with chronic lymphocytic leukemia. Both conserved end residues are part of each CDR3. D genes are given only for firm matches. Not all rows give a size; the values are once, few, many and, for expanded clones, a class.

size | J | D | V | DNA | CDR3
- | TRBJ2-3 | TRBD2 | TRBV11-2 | TGTGCCAGCAGCTTTTCTAGCGGCTCCACAGATACGCAGTATTTT | CASSFSSGSTDTQYF
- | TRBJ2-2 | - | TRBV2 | TGTGCCAGCAGGGGGCTGGGGCTGGGCACCGGGGAGCTGTTTTTT | CASRGLGLGTGELFF
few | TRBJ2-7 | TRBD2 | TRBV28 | TGTGCCAGCAGTTTAGTGGCTAGCGGGCCGAACTACGAGCAGTACTTC | CASSLVASGPNYEQYF
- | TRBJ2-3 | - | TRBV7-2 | TGTGCCAGCAGCCACAGACAGGGCACAGATACGCAGTATTTT | CASSHRQGTDTQYF
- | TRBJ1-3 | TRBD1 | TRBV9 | TGTGCCAGCAGCCGATCGGGGGACAGGGTTGGAAACACCATATATTTT | CASSRSGDRVGNTIYF
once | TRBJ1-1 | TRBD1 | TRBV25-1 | TGTGCCAGCAGGGGTCCGGGACAGGGGGCCTCTGAAGCTTTCTTT | CASRGPGQGASEAFF
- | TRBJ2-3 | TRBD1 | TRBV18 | TGTGCCAGCTCATCGGGACAGCCTACGCAGTATTTT | CASSSGQPTQYF
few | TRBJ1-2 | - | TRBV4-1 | TGCGCCAGCAGCCGAAGGGACCTCTATGGCTACACCTTC | CASSRRDLYGYTF
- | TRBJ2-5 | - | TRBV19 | TGTGCCAGTAGTATAGATCGGAGACATGGGGAGACCCAGTACTTC | CASSIDRRHGETQYF
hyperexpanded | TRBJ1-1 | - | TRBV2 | TGTGCCAGCAGTGAAGCCGATGAAGCTTTCTTT | CASSEADEAFF
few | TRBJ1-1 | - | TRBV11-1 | TGTGCCAGCAGCCCCTCGACAGTAACTGAAGCTTTCTTT | CASSPSTVTEAFF
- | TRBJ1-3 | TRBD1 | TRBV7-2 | TGTGCCAGCAGCGCAGGACAGGCGAGCTCTGGAAACACCATATATTTT | CASSAGQASSGNTIYF
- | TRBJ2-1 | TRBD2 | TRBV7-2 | TGTGCCAGCATTGGCTTTGCGGGGGGCGAGCGTGTGAATGAGCAGTTCTTC | CASIGFAGGERVNEQFF
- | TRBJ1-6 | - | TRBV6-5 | TGTGCCAGCAGTTACTCAGGAAGTAATTCACCCCTCCACTTT | CASSYSGSNSPLHF
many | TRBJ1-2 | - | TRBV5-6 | TGTGCCAGCAGCTCTGGAGGCATTGGCGGCTATGGCTACACCTTC | CASSSGGIGGYGYTF
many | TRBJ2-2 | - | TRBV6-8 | TGTGCCAGCAGTTACGATTCGGAAGGGACCGGGGAGCTGTTTTTT | CASSYDSEGTGELFF
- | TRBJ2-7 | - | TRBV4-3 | TGCGCCAGCAGCCATGGGCAGGGACGCTACGAGCAGTACTTC | CASSHGQGRYEQYF
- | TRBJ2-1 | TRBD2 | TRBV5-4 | TGTGCCAGCAAGGGGAGCGGGGACTCCTACAATGAGCAGTTCTTC | CASKGSGDSYNEQFF
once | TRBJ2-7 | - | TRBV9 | TGTGCCAGCAGCGTAGTGCCAGGGAGTTACGAGCAGTACTTC | CASSVVPGSYEQYF
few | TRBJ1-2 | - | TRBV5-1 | TGCGCCAGCAGCCTACAGGGAAGCTATGGCTACACCTTC | CASSLQGSYGYTF
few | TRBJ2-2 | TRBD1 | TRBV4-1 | TGCGCCAGCAGCCAAGCGGCGTCGACAGGGCGTAGGACCGGGGAGCTGTTTTTT | CASSQAASTGRRTGELFF
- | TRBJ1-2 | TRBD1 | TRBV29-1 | TGCAGCGTCCCCCGTCCCGGACAGGGTGGGAACTATGGCTACACCTTC | CSVPRPGQGGNYGYTF
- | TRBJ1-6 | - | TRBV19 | TGTGCCACCCGGATTGGGGATTCACCCCTCCACTTT | CATRIGDSPLHF
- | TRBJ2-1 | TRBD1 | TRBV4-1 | TGCGCCAGCAGCCACGAGGGACAGTTCGACATACGCTCCTACAATGAGCAGTTCTTC | CASSHEGQFDIRSYNEQFF
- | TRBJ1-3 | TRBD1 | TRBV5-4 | TGTGCCAGCAGCACAGGACAGGGCACCGGAAACACCATATATTTT | CASSTGQGTGNTIYF
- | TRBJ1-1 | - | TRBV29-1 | TGCAGCGTTGTATCAGGTTTCAGCACTGAAGCTTTCTTT | CSVVSGFSTEAFF
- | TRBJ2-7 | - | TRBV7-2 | TGTGCCAGCAGCTTAGTTCCGTGGGGGACAATCCCCTACGAGCAGTACTTC | CASSLVPWGTIPYEQYF
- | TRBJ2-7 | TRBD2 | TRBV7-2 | TGTGCCAGCAGCCTCAGACTAGCGGGGACCTACGAGCAGTACTTC | CASSLRLAGTYEQYF
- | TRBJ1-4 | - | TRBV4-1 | TGCGCCAGCAGCCTGGGGGCTAATGAAAAACTGTTTTTT | CASSLGANEKLFF
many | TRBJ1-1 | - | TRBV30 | TGTGCCTGGAGTGTAGCCCTGAACACTGAAGCTTTCTTT | CAWSVALNTEAFF
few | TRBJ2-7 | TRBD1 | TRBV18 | TGTGCCAGCTCTCCGGGACAGAGCTCCTACGAGCAGTACTTC | CASSPGQSSYEQYF
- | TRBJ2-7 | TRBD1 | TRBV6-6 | TGTGCCACCAGAGGGACAGGTTTTTACTACGAGCAGTACTTC | CATRGTGFYYEQYF
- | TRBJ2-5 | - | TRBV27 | TGTGCCAGCAAGCCCCACCAAGAGACCCAGTACTTC | CASKPHQETQYF
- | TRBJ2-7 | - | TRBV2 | TGTGCCAGCCTAAGAGGGGGGATGTCGTACGAGCAGTACTTC | CASLRGGMSYEQYF
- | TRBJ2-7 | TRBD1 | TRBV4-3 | TGCGCCAGCAGCCAAGATCGGACAGGGACCTACGAGCAGTACTTC | CASSQDRTGTYEQYF
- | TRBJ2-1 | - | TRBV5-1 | TGCGCCAGCAGCTTGGACTCGGGCACCTACAATGAGCAGTTCTTC | CASSLDSGTYNEQFF
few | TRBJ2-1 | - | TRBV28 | TGTGCCACTACACAGGGCAATGAGCAGTTCTTC | CATTQGNEQFF
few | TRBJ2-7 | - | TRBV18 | TGTGCCAGCTCACCCTTGGGCAGTCTCTACGAGCAGTACTTC | CASSPLGSLYEQYF
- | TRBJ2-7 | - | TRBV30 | TGTGCCTGGAGTGTGCAAAACGAGCAGTACTTC | CAWSVQNEQYF
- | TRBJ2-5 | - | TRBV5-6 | TGTGCCAGCAGACAGGGAGTGAAAGAGACCCAGTACTTC | CASRQGVKETQYF
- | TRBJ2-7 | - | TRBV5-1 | TGCGCCAGCAGAGGGGAGGTCCCTCACGAGCAGTACTTC | CASRGEVPHEQYF
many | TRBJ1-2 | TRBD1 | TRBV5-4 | TGTGCCAGCCGGGACAGGGCTAACTATGGCTACACCTTC | CASRDRANYGYTF
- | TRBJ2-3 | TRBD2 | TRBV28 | TGTGCCAGCACTAGCGGGGGAAAGCGCACAGATACGCAGTATTTT | CASTSGGKRTDTQYF
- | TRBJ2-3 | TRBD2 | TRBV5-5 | TGTGCCAGCAGCCCCCCTAGCGGGGGGGCCTGGGGGGGGATAATAGATACGCAGTATTTT | CASSPPSGGAWGGIIDTQYF
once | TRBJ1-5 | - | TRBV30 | TGTGCCTGGAGTCCAGGACACCTTAGCAATCAGCCCCAGCATTTT | CAWSPGHLSNQPQHF
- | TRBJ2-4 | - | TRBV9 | TGTGCCAGCAGCACCAGACAGGACGCCAAAAACATTCAGTACTTC | CASSTRQDAKNIQYF
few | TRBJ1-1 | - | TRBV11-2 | TGTGCCAGCAGTCTGACAGAGGTCCCCGAAGCTTTCTTT | CASSLTEVPEAFF
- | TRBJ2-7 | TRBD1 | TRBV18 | TGTGCCAGCTCGGCGGGACAGGGGGCGCGGGACGAGCAGTACTTC | CASSAGQGARDEQYF
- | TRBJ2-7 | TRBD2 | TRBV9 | TGTGCCAGCAGCGTAGGACTAGCGACCTACGAGCAGTACTTC | CASSVGLATYEQYF
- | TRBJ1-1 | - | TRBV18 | TGTGCCAGCTCACCGCCCGCCGGGGCAGGCGCTTTCTTT | CASSPPAGAGAFF
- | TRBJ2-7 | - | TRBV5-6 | TGTGCCAGCAGCTTGGACTACCGAGCCTCCTACGAGCAGTACTTC | CASSLDYRASYEQYF
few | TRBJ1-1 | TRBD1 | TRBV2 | TGTGCCAGCCACGACAGGGGACGGGGGTTGAACACTGAAGCTTTCTTT | CASHDRGRGLNTEAFF
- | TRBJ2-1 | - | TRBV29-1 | TGCAGCGTTGTTCAGTCGACTGTTGAGCAGTTCTTC | CSVVQSTVEQFF
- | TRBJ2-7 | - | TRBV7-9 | TGTGCCAGCAGCCCCTCGGGGGGCCTTTTCTACGAGCAGTACTTC | CASSPSGGLFYEQYF
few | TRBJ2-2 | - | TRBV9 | TGTGCCAGCAGCGTACTCCCCGGGACCACGAACACCGGGGAGCTGTTTTTT | CASSVLPGTTNTGELFF
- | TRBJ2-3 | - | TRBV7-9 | TGTGCCAGTAGCCCCCGGGACACGCAGTATTTT | CASSPRDTQYF
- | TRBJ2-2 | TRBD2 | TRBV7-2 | TGTGCCAGCAGCTTCCAGAGCGGGGGGAACACCGGGGAGCTGTTTTTT | CASSFQSGGNTGELFF